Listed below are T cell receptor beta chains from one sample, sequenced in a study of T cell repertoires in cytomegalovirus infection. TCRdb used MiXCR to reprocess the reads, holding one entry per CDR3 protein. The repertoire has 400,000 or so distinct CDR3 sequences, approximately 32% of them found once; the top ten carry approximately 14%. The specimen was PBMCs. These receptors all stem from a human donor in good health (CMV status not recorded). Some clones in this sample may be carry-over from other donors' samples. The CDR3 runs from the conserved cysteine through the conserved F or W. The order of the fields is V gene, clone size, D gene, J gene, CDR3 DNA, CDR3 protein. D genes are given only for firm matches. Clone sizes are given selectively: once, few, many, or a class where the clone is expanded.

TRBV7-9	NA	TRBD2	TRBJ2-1	TGTGCCAGCAGCTTAGGTGCTGGGGGGGGGGGATATCTCTACACTGAGCAGTTCTTC	CASSLGAGGGGYLYTEQFF
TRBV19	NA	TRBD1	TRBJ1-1	TGTGCCAGTAGTCACCGGACAGGGAGGAACACTGAAGCTTTCTTT	CASSHRTGRNTEAFF
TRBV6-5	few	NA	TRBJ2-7	TGTGCCAGCAGCTTTTCCGGGACAAAGGCGTGGAAGTACTTC	CASSFSGTKAWKYF
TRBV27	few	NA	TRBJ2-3	TGTGCCAGCTCCTATTATGGCACAGATACGCAGTATTTT	CASSYYGTDTQYF
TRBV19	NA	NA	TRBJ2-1	TGTGCCAGTCAAATTCTAGGAGGGGCTTTCAATGAGCAGTTCTTC	CASQILGGAFNEQFF
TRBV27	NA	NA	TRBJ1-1	TGTGCCAGCAGTTTGAAGGGTGATAACACTGAAGCTTTCTTT	CASSLKGDNTEAFF
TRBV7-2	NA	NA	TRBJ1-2	TGTGCCAGCAACCTTGAGGTTTTTGGCTACACCTTC	CASNLEVFGYTF
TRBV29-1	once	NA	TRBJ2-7	TGCAGCGTTGAATTAATCTTAGGGAATGGCTACGAGCAGTACTTC	CSVELILGNGYEQYF
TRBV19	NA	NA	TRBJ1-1	TGTGCCAGTAGTTCCCGGACGGAACCTATGGCTGAAGCTTTCTTT	CASSSRTEPMAEAFF
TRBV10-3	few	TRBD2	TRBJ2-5	TGTGCCATCAGTGAGTCTGATAGCGGGCCCGCCCAAGAGACCCAGTACTTC	CAISESDSGPAQETQYF
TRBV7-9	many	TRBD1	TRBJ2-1	TGTGCCAGCAGCTTAGGTTATCGGACAGGGGACCATGAGCAGTTCTTC	CASSLGYRTGDHEQFF
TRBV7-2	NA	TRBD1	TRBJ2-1	TGTGCCAGCAGCTTAGAGACAGGGGGGTGGCCCTACAATGAGCAGTTCTTC	CASSLETGGWPYNEQFF
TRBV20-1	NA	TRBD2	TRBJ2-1	TGCAGTTCTAACCCTAGGAGCGGGGGGGATGACAATGAGCAGTTCTTC	CSSNPRSGGDDNEQFF
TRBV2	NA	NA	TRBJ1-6	TGTGCCAGCAGTGAAGGAGGAGAGGATTCACCCCTCCACTTT	CASSEGGEDSPLHF
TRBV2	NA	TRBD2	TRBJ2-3	TGTGCCAGCAGAGACTTCACTAGCGGGGGCCCAGATACGCAGTATTTT	CASRDFTSGGPDTQYF
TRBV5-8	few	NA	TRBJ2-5	TGTGCCAGCAGCTTGGAGTTTAGGACCTCAAAGTACTTC	CASSLEFRTSKYF
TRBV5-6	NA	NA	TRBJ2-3	TGTGCCAGCAGCTTGTCAAGGGCGGGAGATACGCAGTATTTT	CASSLSRAGDTQYF
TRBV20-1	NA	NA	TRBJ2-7	TGCAGTGCGACCGGGGGCAACTACGAGCAGTACTTC	CSATGGNYEQYF
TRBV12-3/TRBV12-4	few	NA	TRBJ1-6	TGTGCCAGCGGGGAAAATAATTCACCCCTCCACTTT	CASGENNSPLHF
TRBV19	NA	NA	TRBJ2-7	TGTGCCAGTAGTATGCCGGGACGGTCCTACGAGCAGTACTTC	CASSMPGRSYEQYF
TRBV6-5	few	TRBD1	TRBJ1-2	TGTGCCAGCAGTTTGCACACCGGGACAGGACATAACTATGGCTACACCTTC	CASSLHTGTGHNYGYTF
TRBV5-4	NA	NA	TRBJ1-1	TGTGCCAGCAGCTCACCGGGACCGACGAACACTGAAGCTTTCTTT	CASSSPGPTNTEAFF
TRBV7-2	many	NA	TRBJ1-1	TGTGCCAGCAGCTTACGAACAGGGTTGAACACTGAAGCTTTCTTT	CASSLRTGLNTEAFF
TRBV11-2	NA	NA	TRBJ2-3	TGTGCCAGCAGCTTAGACCGAGCTAGCACAGATACGCAGTATTTT	CASSLDRASTDTQYF
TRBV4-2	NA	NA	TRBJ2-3	TGTGCCAGCAGACAAGTGGGGTCAGGCCAGGAGACTACGAAGTATTTT	CASRQVGSGQETTKYF
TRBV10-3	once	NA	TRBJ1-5	TGTGCCATCAGTGTTGGGGGGTTGGATCAGCCCCAGCATTTT	CAISVGGLDQPQHF
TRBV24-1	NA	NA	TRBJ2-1	TGTGCCACCAGTGCAGCAGGGGTGTTCGGAGGTGAGCAGTTCTTC	CATSAAGVFGGEQFF
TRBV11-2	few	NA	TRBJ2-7	TGTGCCAGCAGCTTAGTAAGCGGCAGATATCTATCCTACGAGCAGTACTTC	CASSLVSGRYLSYEQYF
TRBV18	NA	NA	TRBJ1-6	TGTGCCAGCTCACCATTGGAGGGGGGGGCAAATTCACCCCTCCACTTT	CASSPLEGGANSPLHF
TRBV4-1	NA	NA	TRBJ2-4	TGCGCCAGCAGCCAAGCCGGGACCAAAAACATTCAGTACTTC	CASSQAGTKNIQYF
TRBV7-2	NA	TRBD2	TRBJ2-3	TGTGCCAGCAGCCGAAAACCATCTAGCGGGGCCCCGCCTACCACAGATACGCAGTATTTT	CASSRKPSSGAPPTTDTQYF
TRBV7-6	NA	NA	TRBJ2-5	TGTGCCAGCAGCCGTAGAGGGAGTTCTGAGACCCAGTACTTC	CASSRRGSSETQYF
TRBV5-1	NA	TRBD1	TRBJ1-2	TGCGCCAGCAGCTTGGGTGGGACAGGCCAGGTCTATGGCTACACCTTC	CASSLGGTGQVYGYTF
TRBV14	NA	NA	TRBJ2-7	TGTGCCAGCAGTCCCTCCAGGGTCATGTACTTC	CASSPSRVMYF
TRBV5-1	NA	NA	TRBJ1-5	TGCGCCAGCAGCTTGGAACAGGGTAGGCAGCCCCAGCATTTT	CASSLEQGRQPQHF
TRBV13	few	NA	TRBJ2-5	TGTGCCAGCAGCCCGGGACCATCAGGGGAGACCCAGTACTTC	CASSPGPSGETQYF
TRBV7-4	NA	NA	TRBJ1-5	TGTGCCAGCAGCTTCAAGGACAGCAATCAGCCCCAGCATTTT	CASSFKDSNQPQHF
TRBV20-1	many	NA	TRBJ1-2	TGCAGTGCTAGAGCACGGGGGTACCCCTACTATGGCTACACCTTC	CSARARGYPYYGYTF
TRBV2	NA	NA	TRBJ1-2	TGTGCCAGCAGTCCGACAGGCCCCTATGGCTACACCTTC	CASSPTGPYGYTF
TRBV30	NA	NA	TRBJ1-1	TGTGCCTGGGAAGACCTGGGCACTGAAGCTTTCTTT	CAWEDLGTEAFF
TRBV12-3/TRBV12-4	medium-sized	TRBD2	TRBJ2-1	TGTGCCAGCAGTTTGGGACTAGCGAGTATGAATGAGCAGTTCTTC	CASSLGLASMNEQFF
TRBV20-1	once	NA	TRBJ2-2	TGCAGTGCTAGCCTCGGGCCCGGGGAGCTGTTTTTT	CSASLGPGELFF
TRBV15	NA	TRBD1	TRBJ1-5	TGTGCCACCAGTAAAGACAGGGCAAACGGCAATCAGCCCCAGCATTTT	CATSKDRANGNQPQHF
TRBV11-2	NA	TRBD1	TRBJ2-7	TGTGCCAGCAGCTTAGTCACTTCAGACAGGGGGCCCCCCCACGAGCAGTACTTC	CASSLVTSDRGPPHEQYF
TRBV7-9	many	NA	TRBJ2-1	TGTGCCAGCAGCTTAGAGCAGGGGTGGGATGAGCAGTTCTTC	CASSLEQGWDEQFF
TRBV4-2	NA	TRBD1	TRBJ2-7	TGTGCCAGCAGCCAAGCTACAACAGGGGTGGGCCACTCCTACGAGCAGTACTTC	CASSQATTGVGHSYEQYF
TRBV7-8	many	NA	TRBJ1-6	TGTGCCAGCAGCAAAGCGCGGGGGTTGGATAATTCACCCCTCCACTTT	CASSKARGLDNSPLHF
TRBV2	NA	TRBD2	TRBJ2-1	TGTGCCAGCAGCGGGTTGATCGGGACTAGCGACTACAATGAGCAGTTCTTC	CASSGLIGTSDYNEQFF
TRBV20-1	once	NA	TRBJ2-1	TGCAGTGCTAGACTGGAGGAGCAGTTCTTC	CSARLEEQFF
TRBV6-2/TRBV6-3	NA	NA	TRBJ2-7	TGTGCCAGCAGTCCACAGGGATTCGGCGAGCAGTACTTC	CASSPQGFGEQYF